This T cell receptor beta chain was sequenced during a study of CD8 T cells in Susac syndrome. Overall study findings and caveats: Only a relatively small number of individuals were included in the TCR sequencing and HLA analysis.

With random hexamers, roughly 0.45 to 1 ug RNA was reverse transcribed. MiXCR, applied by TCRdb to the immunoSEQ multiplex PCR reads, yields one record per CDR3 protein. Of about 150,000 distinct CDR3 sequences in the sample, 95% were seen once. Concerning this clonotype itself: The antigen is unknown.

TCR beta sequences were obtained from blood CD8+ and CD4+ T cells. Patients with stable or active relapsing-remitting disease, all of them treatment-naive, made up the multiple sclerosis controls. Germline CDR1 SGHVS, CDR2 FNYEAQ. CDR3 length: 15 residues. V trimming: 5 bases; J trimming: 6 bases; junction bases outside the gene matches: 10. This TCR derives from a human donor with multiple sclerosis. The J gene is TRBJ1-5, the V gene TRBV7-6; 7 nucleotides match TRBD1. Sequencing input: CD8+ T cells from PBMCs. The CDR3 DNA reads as TGTGCCAGCAGCCCCCAGACAGGGAAAGGTCAGCCCCAGCATTTT. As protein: CASSPQTGKGQPQHF.